This T cell receptor beta chain was captured in a study of cytomegalovirus exposure and HLA in healthy donors. Across the study: Clustering assigned 70% to 90% of the approximately 400 genotyped donors to the Caucasian-associated ancestry cluster. Study-wide points: A few V segments could not be told apart, such as TRBV6-2 and TRBV6-3, and were left out. Most TCR sequences showed up rarely, but some public TCRs showed up in many donors. Follow-up analysis later connected one missense variant in DCLRE1C with trimming of TCR beta V- and J-genes.

The CDR3 spans 14 residues. V lost 4 bases, J lost 7 bases, and 7 bases stayed unmatched. Germline CDR1 SGHRS, CDR2 YFSETQ. Comment on this clone: Antigen: not known.

The study ran its PCR with 60 Vbeta and 13 Jbeta primers. Repertoires were generated with immunoSEQ multiplex PCR, while TCRdb's copy carries only in-frame clones and drops some. The repertoire includes 100,000 to 150,000 clones, 65% to 75% of them detected once, and 4.2% sits in the top ten. The chain joins TRBV5-1 to TRBJ2-2; 7 bases map to TRBD1. The source material was PBMCs. This receptor was taken from a woman aged 45 to 65 in good health and CMV-seropositive. CDR3 in amino acids: CASSQDRTGGELFF. In DNA form, the CDR3 reads TGCGCCAGCAGCCAGGACAGGACGGGCGGGGAGCTGTTTTTT. Together with reference TRBV5-1 and TRBJ2-2, the CDR3 gives the full variable domain: KAGVTQTPRYLIKTRGQQVTLSCSPISGHRSVSWYQQTPGQGLQFLFEYFSETQRNKGNFPGRFSGRQFSNSRSEMNVSTLELGDSALYLCASSQDRTGGELFFGEGSRLTVL.